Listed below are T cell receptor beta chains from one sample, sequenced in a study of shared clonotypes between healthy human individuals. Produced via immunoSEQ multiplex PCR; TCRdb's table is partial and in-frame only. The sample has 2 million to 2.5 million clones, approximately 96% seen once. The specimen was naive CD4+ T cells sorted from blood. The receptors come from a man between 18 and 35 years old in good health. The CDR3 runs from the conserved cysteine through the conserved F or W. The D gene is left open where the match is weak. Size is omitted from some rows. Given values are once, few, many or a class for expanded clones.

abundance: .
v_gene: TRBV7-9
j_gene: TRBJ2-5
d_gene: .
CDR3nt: TGTGCCAGCAGCTTATTCGGGGGGCTAACCGCATTCCAAGAGACCCAGTACTTC
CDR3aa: CASSLFGGLTAFQETQYF

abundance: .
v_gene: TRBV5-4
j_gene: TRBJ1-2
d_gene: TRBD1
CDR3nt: TGTGCCAGCAGCTTTTCGGCTGGGACAGGGGGTTATGGCTACACCTTC
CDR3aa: CASSFSAGTGGYGYTF

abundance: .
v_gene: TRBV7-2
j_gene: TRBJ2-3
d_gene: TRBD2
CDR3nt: TGTGCCAGCAATGTTTTTGGACTAGCGGGAGTTGTAGCCACAGATACGCAGTATTTT
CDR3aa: CASNVFGLAGVVATDTQYF

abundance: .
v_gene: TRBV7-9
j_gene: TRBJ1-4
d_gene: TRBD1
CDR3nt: TGTGCCAGCAGCTTGGAGGGGGCTTATAATGAAAAACTGTTTTTT
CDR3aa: CASSLEGAYNEKLFF

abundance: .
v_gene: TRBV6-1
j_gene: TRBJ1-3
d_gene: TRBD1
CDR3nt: TGTGCCAGCAGTGGACAGGGTGGGGTGGGAAACACCATATATTTT
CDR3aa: CASSGQGGVGNTIYF

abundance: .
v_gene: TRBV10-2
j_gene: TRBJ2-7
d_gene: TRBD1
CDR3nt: TGCGCCAGCAGTGACGGGACAGGGTCGACTTACGAGCAGTACTTC
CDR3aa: CASSDGTGSTYEQYF

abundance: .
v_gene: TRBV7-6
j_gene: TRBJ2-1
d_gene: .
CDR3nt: TGTGCCAGCAGCTTGCTAAACCATGAGCAGTTCTTC
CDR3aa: CASSLLNHEQFF

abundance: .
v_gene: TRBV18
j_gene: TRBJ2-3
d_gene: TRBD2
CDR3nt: TGTGCCAGCTCACTACTACTCGGACTAGCGGGATTACAGTATTTT
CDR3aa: CASSLLLGLAGLQYF

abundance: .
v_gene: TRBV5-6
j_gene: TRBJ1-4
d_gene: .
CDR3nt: TGTGCCAGCAGCGGTCCCTCAGGAGTTAATGAAAAACTGTTTTTT
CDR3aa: CASSGPSGVNEKLFF

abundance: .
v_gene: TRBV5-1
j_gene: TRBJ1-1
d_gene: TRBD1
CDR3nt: TGCGCCAGCAGCCACGGACAGGGTAACACTGAAGCTTTCTTT
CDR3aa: CASSHGQGNTEAFF

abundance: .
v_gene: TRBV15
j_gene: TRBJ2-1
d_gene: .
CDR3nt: TGTGCCACCAGCAGATTGGACGGAAACAATGAGCAGTTCTTC
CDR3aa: CATSRLDGNNEQFF

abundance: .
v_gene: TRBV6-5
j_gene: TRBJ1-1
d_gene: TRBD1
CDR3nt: TGTGCCAGCAGTGACAGGGGAGGGAACACTGAAGCTTTCTTT
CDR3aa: CASSDRGGNTEAFF

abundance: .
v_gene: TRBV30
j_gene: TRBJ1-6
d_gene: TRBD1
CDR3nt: TGTGCCTGGAGTGTCGTCAGGGGGACAGGGGATAATTCACCCCTCCACTTT
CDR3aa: CAWSVVRGTGDNSPLHF

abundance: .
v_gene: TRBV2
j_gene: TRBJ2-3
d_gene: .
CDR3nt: TGTGCCAGCAGTCCTTCCCGCTCTGTTACGCAGTATTTT
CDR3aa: CASSPSRSVTQYF

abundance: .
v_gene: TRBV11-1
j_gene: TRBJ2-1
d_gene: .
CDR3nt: TGTGCCAGCAGCCGAGGGGTTTCGGGATACAATGAGCAGTTCTTC
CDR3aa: CASSRGVSGYNEQFF

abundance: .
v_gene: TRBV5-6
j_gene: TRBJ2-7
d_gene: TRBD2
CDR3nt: TGTGCCAGCAGCTCCGGACTAGCGGGAGGAGGGGAGCAGTACTTC
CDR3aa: CASSSGLAGGGEQYF

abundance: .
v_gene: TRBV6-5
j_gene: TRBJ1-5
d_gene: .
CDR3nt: TGTGCCAGCAGTCCCATGGGGTCGGGCAATCAGCCCCAGCATTTT
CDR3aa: CASSPMGSGNQPQHF

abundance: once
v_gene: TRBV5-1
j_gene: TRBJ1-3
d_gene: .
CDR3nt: TGCGCCAGCAGCTCCCTACCCGGCCAGGGCCTCTCTGGAAACACCATATATTTT
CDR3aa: CASSSLPGQGLSGNTIYF

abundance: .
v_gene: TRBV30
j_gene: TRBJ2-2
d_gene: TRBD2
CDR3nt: TGTGCCTGGACCATGGGACTAGCTGACACCGGGGAGCTGTTTTTT
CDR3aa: CAWTMGLADTGELFF

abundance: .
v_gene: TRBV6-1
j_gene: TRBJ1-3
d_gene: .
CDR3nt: TGTGCCAGCAGTGAAGCAAGGCCCATAAACACCATATATTTT
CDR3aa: CASSEARPINTIYF

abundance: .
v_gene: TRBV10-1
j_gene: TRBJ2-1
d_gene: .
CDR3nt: TGCGCCAGCAGTCCTGGACGGGTTTTTACGGTGGGGTACAATGAGCAGTTCTTC
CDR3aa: CASSPGRVFTVGYNEQFF

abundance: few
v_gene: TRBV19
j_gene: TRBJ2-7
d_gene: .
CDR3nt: TGTGCCAGTAGTTCCTTCGGGACCTACGAGCAGTACTTC
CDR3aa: CASSSFGTYEQYF

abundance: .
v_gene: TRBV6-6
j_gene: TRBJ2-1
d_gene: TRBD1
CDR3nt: TGTGCCAGCAGTTACCCGGACAGGGGCCATGAGCAGTTCTTC
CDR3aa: CASSYPDRGHEQFF

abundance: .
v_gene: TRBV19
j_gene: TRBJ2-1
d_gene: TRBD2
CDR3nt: TGTGCCAGTAGTATGGGAGGGGACGTCTTGGATGAGCAGTTCTTC
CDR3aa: CASSMGGDVLDEQFF

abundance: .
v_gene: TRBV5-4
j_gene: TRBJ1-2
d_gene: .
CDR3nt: TGTGCCAGCAGCCCCGACAGCTTACCTCTGGGCTACACCTTC
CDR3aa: CASSPDSLPLGYTF

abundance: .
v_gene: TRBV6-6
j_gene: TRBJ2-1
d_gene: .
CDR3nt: TGTGCCAGCAGTGGCTCAGTCTTC
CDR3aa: CASSGSVF

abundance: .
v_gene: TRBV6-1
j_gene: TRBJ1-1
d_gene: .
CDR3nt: TGTGCCAGCAGTGAGGCCTTTTGGAACACTGAAGCTTTCTTT
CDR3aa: CASSEAFWNTEAFF

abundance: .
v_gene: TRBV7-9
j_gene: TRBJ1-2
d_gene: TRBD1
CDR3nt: TGTGCCAGCAGCGGGGACAGCCGAAATGGCTACACCTTC
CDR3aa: CASSGDSRNGYTF

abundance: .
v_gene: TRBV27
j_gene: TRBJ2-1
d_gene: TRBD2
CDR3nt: TGTGCCAGCAGTTTTAGCGGGCCTGACTACAATGAGCAGTTCTTC
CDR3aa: CASSFSGPDYNEQFF

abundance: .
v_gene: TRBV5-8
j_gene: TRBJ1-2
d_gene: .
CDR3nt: TGTGCCAGCAGCTTGCGGGGCTACACCTTC
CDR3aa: CASSLRGYTF

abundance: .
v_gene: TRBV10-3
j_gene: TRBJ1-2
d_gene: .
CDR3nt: TGTGCCATCAGTGAGTGGGACACCGATGGCTACACCTTC
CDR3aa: CAISEWDTDGYTF

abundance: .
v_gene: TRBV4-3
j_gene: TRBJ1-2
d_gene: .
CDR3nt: TGCGCCAGCAGCCAAGATCAAGGGACGCTCTATGGCTACACCTTC
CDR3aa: CASSQDQGTLYGYTF

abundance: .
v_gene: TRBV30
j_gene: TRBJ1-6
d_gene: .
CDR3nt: TGTGCCTGGAGTGTAATCCATAATTCACCCCTCCACTTT
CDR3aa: CAWSVIHNSPLHF

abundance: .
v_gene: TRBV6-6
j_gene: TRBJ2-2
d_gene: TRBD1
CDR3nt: TGTGCCAGCAGCGTGACAGGGGTTTTCGAAACCGGGGAGCTGTTTTTT
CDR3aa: CASSVTGVFETGELFF

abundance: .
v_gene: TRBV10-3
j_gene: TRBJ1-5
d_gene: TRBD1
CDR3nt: TGTGCCATCAGTGATATAGAGGTCAGGACAGGGCCAAATCAGCCCCAGCATTTT
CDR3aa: CAISDIEVRTGPNQPQHF

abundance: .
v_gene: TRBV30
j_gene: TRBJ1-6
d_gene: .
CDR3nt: TGTGCCTGGAGGACCGGGGGTTTGTTTAATTCACCCCTCCACTTT
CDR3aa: CAWRTGGLFNSPLHF

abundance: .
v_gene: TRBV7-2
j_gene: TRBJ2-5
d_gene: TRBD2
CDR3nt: TGTGCCAGCAGCTTAGTAGCGGGAGAGGGTGGGACCCAGTACTTC
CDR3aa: CASSLVAGEGGTQYF

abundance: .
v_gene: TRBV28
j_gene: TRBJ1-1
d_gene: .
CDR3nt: TGTGCCAGCAGTACGGGACACCTGAACACTGAAGCTTTCTTT
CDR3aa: CASSTGHLNTEAFF

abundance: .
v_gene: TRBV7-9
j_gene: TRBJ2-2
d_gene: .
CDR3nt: TGTGCCAGCAGCTTATGGAACACCGGGGAGCTGTTTTTT
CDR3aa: CASSLWNTGELFF

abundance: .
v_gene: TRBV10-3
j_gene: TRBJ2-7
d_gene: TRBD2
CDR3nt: TGTGCCATCAGCTATAGCGGGTCGGACTACGAGCAGTACTTC
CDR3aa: CAISYSGSDYEQYF

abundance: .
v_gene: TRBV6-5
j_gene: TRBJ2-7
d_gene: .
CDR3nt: TGTGCCAGCAGTTACGACAGGTTAACGGAACAGTACTTC
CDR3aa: CASSYDRLTEQYF

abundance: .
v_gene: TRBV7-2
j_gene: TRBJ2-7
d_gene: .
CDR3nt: TGTGCCAGCAGCTTAGGTAGCGCCCTCCACTACGAGCAGTACTTC
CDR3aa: CASSLGSALHYEQYF

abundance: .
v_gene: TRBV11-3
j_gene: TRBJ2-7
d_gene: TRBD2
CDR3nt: TGTGCCAGCAGCGCTACCGGGACTAGCGGCTACGAGCAGTACTTC
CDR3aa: CASSATGTSGYEQYF

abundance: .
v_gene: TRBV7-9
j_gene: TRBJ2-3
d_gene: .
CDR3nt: TGTGCCAGCAGCTTAGGGGTACCGCGCATGAATACGCAGTATTTT
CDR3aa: CASSLGVPRMNTQYF

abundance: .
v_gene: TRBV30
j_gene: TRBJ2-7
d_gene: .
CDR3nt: TGTGCCTGGAGTGACCCGGGGAGGCGAGGCTACGAGCAGTACTTC
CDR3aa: CAWSDPGRRGYEQYF

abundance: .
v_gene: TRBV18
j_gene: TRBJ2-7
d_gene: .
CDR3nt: TGTGCCAGCTCACCCTTCGGACAACCCTCCTACGAGCAGTACTTC
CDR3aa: CASSPFGQPSYEQYF

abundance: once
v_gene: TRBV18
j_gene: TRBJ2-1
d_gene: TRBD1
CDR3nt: TGTGCCAGCTCACCAGGGACAGGGGGTAATTACTACAATGAGCAGTTCTTC
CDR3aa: CASSPGTGGNYYNEQFF

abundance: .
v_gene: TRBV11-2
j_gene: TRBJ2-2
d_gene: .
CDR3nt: TGTGCCAGCAGCTCCCGGGGGACGAACACCGGGGAGCTGTTTTTT
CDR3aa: CASSSRGTNTGELFF

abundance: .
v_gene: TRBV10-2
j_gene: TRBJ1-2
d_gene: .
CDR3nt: TGCGCCAGCAGTGAAGGGTTTTCGGGCAACTATGGCTACACCTTC
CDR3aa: CASSEGFSGNYGYTF

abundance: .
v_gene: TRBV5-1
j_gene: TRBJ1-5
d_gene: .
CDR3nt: TGCGCCAGCAGCTGGGCAGGGGACCAGCCCCAGCATTTT
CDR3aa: CASSWAGDQPQHF

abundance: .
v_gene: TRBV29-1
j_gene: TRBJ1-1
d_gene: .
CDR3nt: TGCAGCACCCGGGAAGGGAACACTGAAGCTTTCTTT
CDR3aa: CSTREGNTEAFF

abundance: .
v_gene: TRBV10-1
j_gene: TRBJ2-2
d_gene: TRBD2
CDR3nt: TGCGCCAGCAGTGAGGCTTTCAGCGGGAGGGCCTCCACCGGGGAGCTGTTTTTT
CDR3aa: CASSEAFSGRASTGELFF